These T cell receptor beta chains were read from a single sample in a study of beta chain features in type 1 diabetes. Using immunoSEQ multiplex PCR, the repertoire was profiled, and TCRdb retains in-frame clones only, with some absent. The sample has 150,000 to 180,000 clones, 11% seen once. Sequencing was done on a sample of central memory CD4+ T cells from blood. The receptors stem from a man between 18 and 35 years old in good health. Both conserved end residues are part of each CDR3. Each record gives: V gene, J gene, D gene, clone size, CDR3 DNA, CDR3 protein. D genes are given only for firm matches. Rows may omit the clone size; those that give it use once, few, many or a size class.

TRBV30	TRBJ1-6	.	few	TGTGCCTCTCGACAGGAATATAATTCACCCCTCCACTTT	CASRQEYNSPLHF
TRBV7-2	TRBJ2-3	TRBD2	.	TGTGCCAGCAGCTTCTTAAACGGCGGGGGGGCGAGAGATACGCAGTATTTT	CASSFLNGGGARDTQYF
TRBV29-1	TRBJ2-3	TRBD2	few	TGCAGCGTAGGACTAGCAGATACGCAGTATTTT	CSVGLADTQYF
TRBV9	TRBJ2-3	TRBD2	few	TGTGCCAGCAGCGTAGGGACTAGCGGCCTCACAGATACGCAGTATTTT	CASSVGTSGLTDTQYF
TRBV7-3	TRBJ2-2	.	few	TGTGCCAGCAGCTACGTAGGATCGTCGAACACCGGGGAGCTGTTTTTT	CASSYVGSSNTGELFF
TRBV28	TRBJ2-7	.	.	TGTGCCAGCACCCGTTCCTACGAGCAGTACTTC	CASTRSYEQYF
TRBV9	TRBJ2-2	.	many	TGTGCCAGCAGCGTAGCCCCTCTCTCGGACGGGGAGCTGTTTTTT	CASSVAPLSDGELFF
TRBV9	TRBJ2-3	TRBD2	few	TGTGCCAGCAGCGTAGCTCGGGGGGAGGATACGCAGTATTTT	CASSVARGEDTQYF
TRBV4-3	TRBJ1-2	TRBD1	.	TGCGCCAGCAGCCAAGGACAGGGTTATAACTATGGCTACACCTTC	CASSQGQGYNYGYTF
TRBV19	TRBJ1-5	TRBD1	many	TGTGCCAGTAGTAATTCTCCGACAGGGTTTGATCAGCCCCAGCATTTT	CASSNSPTGFDQPQHF
TRBV5-1	TRBJ2-3	TRBD2	few	TGCGCCAGCAGCCTTAGCGGGAGTACCGATACGCAGTATTTT	CASSLSGSTDTQYF
TRBV9	TRBJ2-1	TRBD2	few	TGTGCCAGCAGCGTAGGACTAGCGGGGGCGTATGAGCAGTTCTTC	CASSVGLAGAYEQFF
TRBV2	TRBJ2-3	TRBD2	.	TGTGCCAGCGGGGGGGACACAGATACGCAGTATTTT	CASGGDTDTQYF
TRBV30	TRBJ2-1	.	.	TGTGCCACTGGGAATCGCCGGAGCTCCTACAATGAGCAGTTCTTC	CATGNRRSSYNEQFF
TRBV10-3	TRBJ2-2	.	.	TGTGCCATCAGTGCGGACGGAAGGAACACCGGGGAGCTGTTTTTT	CAISADGRNTGELFF
TRBV7-2	TRBJ2-6	.	many	TGTGCCAGCAGGGGACGGTCTGGGGCCAACGTCCTGACTTTC	CASRGRSGANVLTF
TRBV7-9	TRBJ1-6	.	.	TGTGCCAGCAGCTCCCAAAGTTCACCCCTCCACTTT	CASSSQSSPLHF
TRBV13	TRBJ1-2	.	.	TGTGCCAGCACCAGACGCGGGGGCGCTAAAGGCTACACCTTC	CASTRRGGAKGYTF
TRBV5-6	TRBJ2-5	TRBD2	few	TGTGCCAGCAGCCCGGTGACTAGCGGCCAAGAGACCCAGTACTTC	CASSPVTSGQETQYF
TRBV7-2	TRBJ2-3	.	.	TGTGCCAGCAGCCACGACAGGGAGGGTACGCAGTATTTT	CASSHDREGTQYF
TRBV4-2	TRBJ2-5	TRBD2	many	TGTGCCAGCAGCCAAGATACTAGCGGAGAGACCCAGTACTTC	CASSQDTSGETQYF
TRBV4-2	TRBJ1-2	.	.	TGTGCCAGCGGAAACAGGGAGGGCTATGGCTACACCTTC	CASGNREGYGYTF
TRBV19	TRBJ2-5	.	few	TGTGCCAGTAGTGCTGTGGGCAGGGGAGAGACCCAGTACTTC	CASSAVGRGETQYF
TRBV19	TRBJ2-5	.	few	TGTGCCAGTAGTCCTGCGGACCAAGAGACCCAGTACTTC	CASSPADQETQYF
TRBV5-4	TRBJ2-5	TRBD1	few	TGTGCCAGCAGCCCCGACAGGGACGAGACCCAGTACTTC	CASSPDRDETQYF
TRBV28	TRBJ1-2	.	.	TGTGCCAGCAGTTGGGAGTATGGCTACACCTTC	CASSWEYGYTF
TRBV5-1	TRBJ2-7	TRBD1	.	TGCGCCAGCAGCCTCTCCCAGGGGGCCGCCTACGAGCAGTACTTC	CASSLSQGAAYEQYF
TRBV7-8	TRBJ1-2	.	few	TGTGCCAGCAGCTTAGGGGTAGGGGGTTATGGCTACACCTTC	CASSLGVGGYGYTF
TRBV5-1	TRBJ2-6	TRBD1	.	TGCGCCAGCAGCTTGGCCGGGACAGGGGGCACTGGGGCCAACGTCCTGACTTTC	CASSLAGTGGTGANVLTF
TRBV6-1	TRBJ2-7	TRBD2	few	TGTGCCAGCAGTAGCGGACTAGCAGGCGAGCAGTACTTC	CASSSGLAGEQYF
TRBV5-6	TRBJ1-1	.	.	TGTGCCAGCAACATACCCTTCGGGGGGAACACTGAAGCTTTCTTT	CASNIPFGGNTEAFF
TRBV14	TRBJ2-5	.	few	TGTGCCAGCAGTCTTGAAGAGACCCAGTACTTC	CASSLEETQYF
TRBV5-6	TRBJ1-5	.	.	TGTGCCAGCAGTTCCTGGGAGTTTGTCAGCAATCAGCCCCAGCATTTT	CASSSWEFVSNQPQHF
TRBV5-6	TRBJ2-6	.	.	TGTGCCAGCAGCTTGAAACGGATTTCTGGGGCCAACGTCCTGACTTTC	CASSLKRISGANVLTF
TRBV4-3	TRBJ1-2	TRBD1	.	TGCGCCAGCAGCCTGGACAGGGTCGATGGCTACACCTTC	CASSLDRVDGYTF
TRBV7-9	TRBJ1-3	.	.	TGTGCCAGCAGCTTAAAACGGATAGGAAACACCATATATTTT	CASSLKRIGNTIYF
TRBV28	TRBJ2-3	.	few	TGTGCCAGCAGTTTAGGGGGCCTGAGCACAGATACGCAGTATTTT	CASSLGGLSTDTQYF
TRBV18	TRBJ2-7	.	few	TGTGCCAGCTCACCAGGACGGCTCAGCAACGAGCAGTACTTC	CASSPGRLSNEQYF
TRBV28	TRBJ2-7	TRBD1	.	TGTGCCAGCAGTATGACAGGGATGTATAGTGGCGAGCAGTACTTC	CASSMTGMYSGEQYF
TRBV6-1	TRBJ2-3	TRBD1	few	TGTGCCAGCATCCGGACAGGGACCGGAGATACGCAGTATTTT	CASIRTGTGDTQYF
TRBV5-1	TRBJ2-3	TRBD1	.	TGCGCCAGCAGACCGGGACAGGGGACAGATACGCAGTATTTT	CASRPGQGTDTQYF
TRBV29-1	TRBJ1-1	.	few	TGCAGCGTTGAAGTGGCAGGAGGGAACACTGAAGCTTTCTTT	CSVEVAGGNTEAFF
TRBV15	TRBJ2-1	.	many	TGTGCCACCAGCAGAGAAGGAGGTCTTTGGAGAATAGACAATGAGCAGTTCTTC	CATSREGGLWRIDNEQFF
TRBV7-2	TRBJ2-5	.	.	TGTGCCAGCAGCTTATTGCAGGGTGAGACCCAGTACTTC	CASSLLQGETQYF
TRBV7-7	TRBJ2-4	TRBD2	few	TGTGCCAGCAAACAGCGGGAGAGGAACATTCAGTACTTC	CASKQRERNIQYF
TRBV7-2	TRBJ1-1	TRBD1	few	TGTGCCAGCAAAAGACAGGGGAACACTGAAGCTTTCTTT	CASKRQGNTEAFF
TRBV6-5	TRBJ1-2	.	.	TGTGCCAGCAGTTACTCGGGTAGGATTAACTATGGCTACACCTTC	CASSYSGRINYGYTF
TRBV10-3	TRBJ2-7	TRBD1	.	TGTGCCGTCGGACAGGGTTACGAGCAGTACTTC	CAVGQGYEQYF
TRBV7-2	TRBJ2-2	TRBD1	many	TGTGCCAGCAGCCCCCGCAAGCGGACAGGGGGTCCCGGGGAGCTGTTTTTT	CASSPRKRTGGPGELFF
TRBV6-5	TRBJ2-3	TRBD1	.	TGTGCCAGCAGTTCACCCCGACAGGGCTACACAGATACGCAGTATTTT	CASSSPRQGYTDTQYF
TRBV18	TRBJ1-1	.	few	TGTGCCAGCTCACTTCGATCACAGGGTCCTGGAACTGAAGCTTTCTTT	CASSLRSQGPGTEAFF
TRBV11-1	TRBJ1-1	.	few	TGTGCCAGCAGCTTACAATGGGGGAACACTGAAGCTTTCTTT	CASSLQWGNTEAFF
TRBV4-1	TRBJ2-3	.	few	TGCGCCAGCAGCCGGGACTCTGCAGGGGGAGATACGCAGTATTTT	CASSRDSAGGDTQYF
TRBV5-1	TRBJ1-1	TRBD1	.	TGCGCCAGCAGCAGGTCGGGACAGGGTAGGGCTGAAGCTTTCTTT	CASSRSGQGRAEAFF
TRBV14	TRBJ2-2	.	.	TGTGCCAGCAGCCAACTAGCGAGGGCGAACACCGGGGAGCTGTTTTTT	CASSQLARANTGELFF
TRBV28	TRBJ1-2	.	.	TGTGCCAGCAGTACGACAAAGTATGGCTACACCTTC	CASSTTKYGYTF
TRBV7-9	TRBJ2-3	.	many	TGTGCCAGCAGCACAAACACAGATACGCAGTATTTT	CASSTNTDTQYF
TRBV15	TRBJ2-3	TRBD1	few	TGTGCCACCAGGGCCGGGACAGGGGGTTCGGATACGCAGTATTTT	CATRAGTGGSDTQYF
TRBV18	TRBJ2-6	.	.	TGTGCCAGCTCACCCGGAAATTCTGGGGCCAACGTCCTGACTTTC	CASSPGNSGANVLTF